Each of the 32 T cell receptor beta chains below was sequenced from the same sample in a study of cytomegalovirus exposure and HLA in healthy donors. This PCR relied on a set of 60 Vbeta primers and 13 Jbeta primers. Sequencing used immunoSEQ multiplex PCR; TCRdb keeps in-frame clones, though not all of them. Of 85,000 to 95,000 clones in the sample, 7.6% were seen once. Sequenced: PBMCs. The source of these receptors is a man aged 50 or older in good health and CMV-seronegative.

The chain carries TRBV23-1 and TRBJ1-5; no reliable D call. TRBV23-1 carries the ORF label, with uncertain function. Trimming pared 6 bases from V and 1 base from J, leaving 16 bases between. The CDR3 runs to 16 residues. This CDR3 reads CASRRYGDRSNQPQHF. For the CDR3, the DNA is TGCGCCAGCAGACGGTACGGGGATAGGAGCAATCAGCCCCAGCATTTT.

The rearrangement links TRBV4-1 to TRBJ1-5, with 10 bases fitting TRBD1. This CDR3 has 16 amino acids. Germline lookup yields CDR1 MGHRA and CDR2 YSYEKL. The V segment lost 5 bases and the J segment 9 bases; nucleotides outside the gene matches: 13. CDR3 coding DNA: TGCGCCAGCAGCTCGGGACTCCGGGACAGGGGACGGCCCCAGCATTTT. Its protein is CASSSGLRDRGRPQHF.

This clone has more than one count but fewer than ten. The chain uses TRBV14 and TRBJ2-1; tentatively, D is TRBD2 (6 bases). Germline CDR1 reads SGHDN; CDR2 reads FVKESK. CDR3 size: 13 residues. The ends were cut back, 3 bases at V and 9 bases at J, with 12 bases in the middle. The chain's CDR3 is CASSQSRRGEQFF. CDR3 in DNA: TGTGCCAGCAGCCAGAGCCGGAGGGGTGAGCAGTTCTTC. Looking up the rest from reference TRBV14 and TRBJ2-1 gives the full variable domain: EAGVTQFPSHSVIEKGQTVTLRCDPISGHDNLYWYRRVMGKEIKFLLHFVKESKQDESGMPNNRFLAERTGGTYSTLKVQPAELEDSGVYFCASSQSRRGEQFFGPGTRLTVL.

This clone was observed a handful of times. The rearrangement joins TRBV28 to TRBJ1-1, with D possibly TRBD1 on 5 matching bases. V lost 10 bases and J lost 4, with 10 bases in between. The V gene's germline CDR1 is MDHEN and CDR2 SYDVKM. CDR3 length: 11 residues. The DNA for the CDR3 is TGTGCCATCCAGGGATCCACTGAAGCTTTCTTT. This sequence encodes CAIQGSTEAFF.

V usage is TRBV30 and J usage is TRBJ1-3, with D unresolved. The CDR3 totals 14 residues. Germline V gene sequence: CDR1 GTSNPN, CDR2 SVGIG (reference sequence). DNA of the CDR3: TGTGCGGCCGCCGGGGAACGTTCTGGAAACACCATATATTTT. Its protein is CAAAGERSGNTIYF. The variable domain in full, with the rest retrieved from reference TRBV30 and TRBJ1-3, is SQTIHQWPATLVQPVGSPLSLECTVEGTSNPNLYWYRQAAGRGLQLLFYSVGIGQISSEVPQNLSASRPQDRQFILSSKKLLLSDSGFYLCAAAGERSGNTIYFGEGSWLTVV.

This chain connects TRBV28 to TRBJ2-3, with 12 nucleotides matching TRBD2. This CDR3 has 15 amino acids. Trimming removed 6 bases from V and 2 bases from J; junction bases left unmatched: 3. CDR1 is MDHEN, CDR2 SYDVKM, per germline. CDR3 nucleotides: TGTGCCAGCAGCCTAGCGGGGGGGACCACAGATACGCAGTATTTT. Amino acids: CASSLAGGTTDTQYF. The complete variable domain, with remaining parts taken from reference TRBV28 and TRBJ2-3, reads DVKVTQSSRYLVKRTGEKVFLECVQDMDHENMFWYRQDPGLGLRLIYFSYDVKMKEKGDIPEGYSVSREKKERFSLILESASTNQTSMYLCASSLAGGTTDTQYFGPGTRLTVL.

This clone occurred a few times. The V and J genes are TRBV18 and TRBJ1-1; maybe TRBD1 (5 bases). Germline CDR1 KGHSH, CDR2 LQKENI. The CDR3 covers 16 residues. Trimming took off 1 base at V and 4 bases at J, with 16 bases between the two ends. The CDR3 DNA reads TGTGCCAGCTCACCACGTCTCGGGGGGGGAAGCACTGAAGCTTTCTTT. This gives the protein CASSPRLGGGSTEAFF.

V usage is TRBV29-1 and J usage is TRBJ1-1; D unresolved. The ends were cut back, 5 bases at V and 0 bases at J, with 10 bases in the middle. CDR3 length: 13 amino acids. Looked up from germline, CDR1 is SQVTM and CDR2 is ANQGSEA. In nucleotides, the CDR3 is TGCAGCGTTTATATTGGAGTGAACACTGAAGCTTTCTTT. Translation: CSVYIGVNTEAFF.

This clone has a handful of counts. V gene TRBV28 combines with J gene TRBJ2-7; D unclear. This CDR3 has 12 amino acids. The V gene lost 5 bases and the J gene lost 4 bases, with 9 bases spanning the gap. Germline V gives CDR1 MDHEN, CDR2 SYDVKM. Here the CDR3 DNA reads TGTGCCAGCAGTCCCCCCGGGTACGAGCAGTACTTC. Amino acid sequence: CASSPPGYEQYF.

This chain links TRBV5-5 with TRBJ1-6; TRBD1 might be the D (6 bases). Germline CDR1 and CDR2: SGHKS and YYEKEE (reference sequence). The CDR3 loop spans 20 amino acids. V was cut by 2 bases and J by 0 bases, with 21 bases left in between. The DNA of the CDR3 is TGTGCCAGCAGCTTTACAGCAAAGCATCAGGGGAGCTCCTATAATTCACCCCTCCACTTT. Amino acids: CASSFTAKHQGSSYNSPLHF.

This clone was seen more than once but under ten times. One end of the junction varies from germline; a read error may be responsible. The rearrangement joins TRBV7-7 to TRBJ2-2; 7 bases map to TRBD2. The CDR3 runs 15 residues. Germline V gene lookup returns CDR1 SSHAT and CDR2 FNYEAQ (reference sequence). The CDR3 DNA is TGTGCTAGCAGACCGGACCCGGGGGGCACCGGGGAGCTGTTTTTT. Protein: CASRPDPGGTGELFF. Full variable domain (rest looked up from reference TRBV7-7 and TRBJ2-2): GAGVSQSPRYKVTKRGQDVTLRCDPISSHATLYWYQQALGQGPEFLTYFNYEAQPDKSGLPSDRFSAERPEGSISTLTIQRTEQRDSAMYRCASRPDPGGTGELFFGEGSRLTVL.

V gene TRBV5-1 combines with J gene TRBJ2-2; 8 nucleotides agree with TRBD2. Looked up from germline, CDR1 is SGHRS and CDR2 is YFSETQ. The CDR3 covers 15 residues. After removal of 0 bases from V and 3 bases from J, the junction contained 1 base not matched to a gene. The CDR3 DNA sequence: TGCGCCAGCAGCTTGGACGGGAGGGACACCGGGGAGCTGTTTTTT. It specifies CASSLDGRDTGELFF.

This clone was recorded a few times. The V call is TRBV4-1, the J call TRBJ2-5; tentatively, D is TRBD2 (6 bases). Trimming shortened V by 1 base and J by 2 bases, and 8 bases separated the two germline ends. The length of the CDR3 is 14 residues. Per germline, CDR1 MGHRA and CDR2 YSYEKL. CDR3 in amino acids: CASSQVGGQETQYF. For the CDR3, the DNA is TGCGCCAGCAGCCAAGTTGGAGGGCAAGAGACCCAGTACTTC.

This clone was counted only a few times. This chain joins TRBV2 and TRBJ1-2; D gene uncertain. V was shortened by 7 bases and J by 0 bases, with 9 bases between the two germline ends. Germline V gene lookup returns CDR1 SNHLY and CDR2 FYNNEI. The CDR3 totals 13 residues. DNA for the CDR3: TGTGCCAGCATGGCAGGCTCTAACTATGGCTACACCTTC. This encodes CASMAGSNYGYTF.

V is TRBV6-1 and J is TRBJ1-4; D is uncertain. Trimming cost V 1 base and J 12 bases, with 15 bases left between them. CDR1 MNHNS and CDR2 SASEGT come from the germline V gene. The CDR3 has 14 amino acids. CDR3 loop: CASSEGWLSAELFF. The CDR3, as DNA: TGTGCCAGCAGTGAAGGATGGCTTTCGGCGGAACTGTTTTTT.

Many counts were recorded for this clone. The rearrangement joins TRBV7-9 to TRBJ2-3; TRBD1 matches at 8 bases. V gave up 8 bases and J gave up 5 bases; unmatched junction bases: 3. The CDR3 sequence is 12 residues long. Germline lookup yields CDR1 SEHNR and CDR2 FQNEAQ (reference sequence). In DNA, the CDR3 is TGTGCCAGCGCCAGGGGGCAAGATACGCAGTATTTT. Its translation: CASARGQDTQYF.

The sample holds a few counts of this clone. The chain is built from TRBV15 and TRBJ2-3; 9 nucleotides align to TRBD1. V dropped 0 bases and J dropped 4; count of bases not matched to a gene: 8. The CDR3 is 17 amino acids. Germline CDR1 is LNHNV and CDR2 is YYDKDF (reference sequence). CDR3: CATSRDFGTGNPDTQYF. The CDR3 region has the DNA TGTGCCACCAGCAGAGATTTTGGGACAGGGAACCCAGATACGCAGTATTTT.

The rearrangement uses TRBV28 and TRBJ2-2; 11 bases map to TRBD2. Germline-derived CDR1 and CDR2 are MDHEN and SYDVKM. The CDR3 runs to 17 residues. V lost 4 bases and J lost 7; bases outside the gene matches: 11. In nucleotides, the CDR3 is TGTGCCAGCAGTTCCCCTATGACTAGCGGGACTAGCGGGGAGCTGTTTTTT. Protein sequence: CASSSPMTSGTSGELFF.

The chain couples TRBV7-3 to TRBJ2-3; 10 bases map to TRBD2. This CDR3 contains 17 residues. J was trimmed by 2 bases and V by 5 bases; bases with no gene match: 10. CDR1 is SGHTA, CDR2 FQGTGA, per germline. CDR3 nucleotides: TGTGCCAGCAGCCTCTGGGGACTAGCGACAAACACAGATACGCAGTATTTT. It encodes CASSLWGLATNTDTQYF.

This clone was seen a few times. The chain joins TRBV27 to TRBJ2-1; maybe TRBD2 (6 bases). This CDR3 region has 16 residues. Germline V gene data show CDR1 as MNHEY and CDR2 as SMNVEV (reference sequence). V dropped 4 bases and J dropped 4 bases, with 17 bases sitting between them. The CDR3 region has the DNA TGTGCCAGCAGTTCCACAGGTTTCGGGGGATACAATGAGCAGTTCTTC. Its protein product is CASSSTGFGGYNEQFF.

This chain links TRBV13 with TRBJ2-1, with D perhaps matching TRBD1 (6 bases). Trimming pared 5 bases from V and 5 bases from J, leaving 13 bases between. Germline values: CDR1 PRHDT, CDR2 FYEKMQ (reference sequence). The CDR3 totals 14 residues. CDR3 amino acids: CASSSTGIHNEQFF. In DNA, the CDR3 is TGTGCCAGCAGCAGCACAGGGATTCACAATGAGCAGTTCTTC.

V is TRBV2 and J is TRBJ2-1; 7 bases map to TRBD2. The J segment lost 0 bases and the V segment lost 5 bases, leaving 7 bases of the junction unmatched. The CDR3 runs to 16 residues. Germline values: CDR1 SNHLY, CDR2 FYNNEI. CDR3 nucleotide sequence: TGTGCCAGCAGTCCAGCGGGGCAGAGCTCCTACAATGAGCAGTTCTTC. Translated: CASSPAGQSSYNEQFF.

This clone came up a few times. The CDR3 DNA is TGTGCCAGCAGTGATCGAAGGGGGGGGAACACTGAAGCTTTCTTT. The encoded protein is CASSDRRGGNTEAFF. The chain joins TRBV6-1 to TRBJ1-1; perhaps TRBD1 as D (6 bases). V was trimmed by 3 bases and J by 1 base, leaving 12 bases between them. The CDR3 length is 15 residues. Germline V lookup: CDR1 MNHNS, CDR2 SASEGT.

The chain links TRBV28 to TRBJ2-7, with TRBD2 as a possible D gene (6 bases). Germline V CDR1 and CDR2: MDHEN, SYDVKM. CDR3 length: 13 residues. The ends were cut back, 5 bases at V and 1 base at J, with 9 bases in the middle. CDR3 amino acids: CASSLGTSYEQYF. The CDR3 nucleotides are TGTGCCAGCAGTCTCGGGACTTCCTACGAGCAGTACTTC.

The chain uses TRBV7-8 and TRBJ2-7, with 8 positions matching TRBD2. Germline-derived CDR1 and CDR2 are SGHVS and FQNEAQ. V lost 7 bases, J lost 5 bases, and 10 bases stayed unmatched. The CDR3 sequence is 14 residues long. The CDR3 region is CASTQSGGANEQYF. The CDR3 region has the DNA TGTGCCAGCACCCAAAGCGGGGGAGCGAACGAGCAGTACTTC.

This clone came up a few times. The CDR3 spells CASSQAEGSGYYEQYF. As DNA, the CDR3 is TGTGCCAGCAGCCAAGCGGAGGGGTCGGGGTACTACGAGCAGTACTTC. The chain combines TRBV4-2 with TRBJ2-7; tentative D call: TRBD2 (6 bases). This CDR3 comprises 16 residues. The V gene's germline CDR1 is LGHNA and CDR2 YNFKEQ. V was clipped by 1 base and J by 3 bases, with 16 bases between them.

The chain employs TRBV9 and TRBJ2-2; 11 bases align to TRBD2. CDR1 SGDLS and CDR2 YYNGEE come from the germline V gene. CDR3 length: 18 residues. V lost 0 bases and J lost 0; bases outside the gene matches: 4. The CDR3 spells CASSVVGSGRANTGELFF. CDR3 nucleotides: TGTGCCAGCAGCGTAGTGGGTAGCGGGAGGGCGAACACCGGGGAGCTGTTTTTT.

This clone was detected only a few times. The chain recombines TRBV15 with TRBJ2-5; TRBD2 might be the D (5 bases). CDR3 size: 16 residues. V lost 2 bases to trimming and J lost 2 bases, with 15 bases between them. Per the germline V gene, CDR1 is LNHNV and CDR2 is YYDKDF (reference sequence). This CDR3 reads CATSRTRHLRQETQYF. In nucleotides, the CDR3 is TGTGCCACCAGCAGAACTAGACACCTCCGGCAAGAGACCCAGTACTTC.

The chain employs TRBV4-2 and TRBJ2-2; D may be TRBD1 (7 bases). CDR3 size: 15 residues. V lost 0 bases, J lost 9 bases, and 14 bases lay in between. Per germline, CDR1 LGHNA and CDR2 YNFKEQ. This CDR3 is CASSQDMEGARELFF. DNA for the CDR3: TGTGCCAGCAGCCAAGATATGGAGGGGGCGCGGGAGCTGTTTTTT.

This clone was picked up a small number of times. This chain joins TRBV10-3 and TRBJ1-6, with 8 nucleotides matching TRBD1. The V and J ends lost 4 bases and 7 bases, in that order; junction bases with no gene match: 3. The germline gives CDR1 ENHRY, CDR2 SYGVKD. The CDR3 totals 14 residues. The CDR3 coding sequence is TGTGCCATCAGTGTCGGACAGGGAAATTCACCCCTCCACTTT. Translating it yields CAISVGQGNSPLHF.

This clone turned up a few times. The same CDR3 can be traced to other DNA sequences in this sample. This chain uses TRBV28 with TRBJ1-2, with D possibly TRBD1 on 5 matching bases. Germline assignment: CDR1 MDHEN and CDR2 SYDVKM. Trimming shortened V by 4 bases and J by 4 bases, and 16 bases separated the two germline ends. The CDR3 sequence is 15 residues long. The CDR3 DNA is TGTGCCAGCAGTTCCCCAACCCGAGACAGCTATGGCTACACCTTC. Translation gives CASSSPTRDSYGYTF.

This clone was counted between two and nine times. This rearrangement joins TRBV21-1 to TRBJ2-7; the table names TRBD2, a call not compared with the DNA. TRBV21-1 is given as a pseudogene. The CDR3 spans 13 residues. The CDR3 region has the DNA TGTGCCAGCAGCACATCTAGCGTCTACGAGCAGTACTTC. Its translation is CASSTSSVYEQYF.